Each of the 23 T cell receptor beta chains below was sequenced from the same sample in a study of T cell responses to AZD1222 COVID-19 vaccine. Libraries were prepared by immunoSEQ multiplex PCR; TCRdb keeps only in-frame clonotypes and omits some of them. The table lists around 140,000 clones, about nine tenths of them singletons. The material sequenced was peripheral blood, taken on day 0 of AZD1222 vaccination. The receptors stem from an adult in good health.

The chain uses TRBV6-6 and TRBJ2-7; a weak D match, TRBD1 (6 bases). The germline CDR1 and CDR2 sequences are MNHNY and SVGAGI (reference sequence). V was trimmed by 7 bases and J by 5 bases, leaving 15 bases between them. The CDR3 covers 13 residues. CDR3: CASTLQGVHEQYF. The CDR3 bases are TGTGCCAGCACGCTACAGGGTGTCCACGAGCAGTACTTC.

The chain links TRBV7-6 to TRBJ1-3; no definite D call. With 1 base removed from V and 5 bases from J, the gap between germline ends came to 6 bases. The CDR3 has 13 residues. Germline loops: CDR1 SGHVS, CDR2 FNYEAQ. CDR3 sequence (DNA): TGTGCCAGCAGCTTAGGGAACAGAAACACCATATATTTT. This encodes CASSLGNRNTIYF.

This clone was found a few times. V and J are TRBV13 and TRBJ2-7, with D hard to call. Germline lookup yields CDR1 PRHDT and CDR2 FYEKMQ (reference sequence). The CDR3 totals 14 residues. The V end was cut by 6 bases, the J end by 2 bases, with 14 bases between. The CDR3 loop is CASRARGGPYEQYF. CDR3 DNA sequence: TGTGCCAGCAGAGCTCGTGGTGGCCCCTACGAGCAGTACTTC.

V gene TRBV6-5 combines with J gene TRBJ1-1; 10 bases align to TRBD1. The CDR3 is 15 residues long. Trimming removed 6 bases from V and 5 bases from J; junction bases left unmatched: 9. Germline V lookup: CDR1 MNHEY, CDR2 SVGAGI. DNA for the CDR3: TGTGCCAGCAGCCTAATAACGGACAGGGGGACTGAAGCTTTCTTT. Translated: CASSLITDRGTEAFF.

This clone was seen only a few times. The chain couples TRBV5-6 to TRBJ2-1; D perhaps matches TRBD2 (6 bases). CDR3 length equals 15 residues. From germline, CDR1 is SGHDT and CDR2 YYEEEE. Trimming removed 1 base at V and 9 bases at J, with 17 bases between. The CDR3 bases are TGTGCCAGCAGCTTGATCGCGGGATGGTTTCCTGAGCAGTTCTTC. Residues: CASSLIAGWFPEQFF.

This clone was recorded once. The rearrangement uses TRBV28 and TRBJ1-1, with a possible D match to TRBD1 (6 bases). Germline V lookup: CDR1 MDHEN, CDR2 SYDVKM. Trimming removed 2 bases at V and 4 bases at J, with 17 bases between. The CDR3 contains 16 residues. DNA for the CDR3: TGTGCCAGCAGTTTAACGGGGGCAGGGAGGGGCACTGAAGCTTTCTTT. As protein: CASSLTGAGRGTEAFF.

This chain connects TRBV5-1 to TRBJ2-7; tentative D call: TRBD2 (6 bases). CDR3 length: 15 residues. V gave up 5 bases and J gave up 5 bases, with 20 bases separating them. Per germline, CDR1 SGHRS and CDR2 YFSETQ. The CDR3 DNA is TGCGCCAGCAGAACCGGGAGAGTCGTCAACCACGAGCAGTACTTC. As protein: CASRTGRVVNHEQYF. Variable domain in full (rest from reference TRBV5-1 and TRBJ2-7): KAGVTQTPRYLIKTRGQQVTLSCSPISGHRSVSWYQQTPGQGLQFLFEYFSETQRNKGNFPGRFSGRQFSNSRSEMNVSTLELGDSALYLCASRTGRVVNHEQYFGPGTRLTVT.

The V gene is TRBV30, the J gene TRBJ2-5; 10 bases agree with TRBD1. Germline lookup yields CDR1 GTSNPN and CDR2 SVGIG (reference sequence). This CDR3 is built from 15 residues. V lost 4 bases, J lost 6 bases, and 11 bases stayed unmatched. DNA for the CDR3: TGTGCCTGGAAAACTCCCGGGACAGGGGTGAAGACCCAGTACTTC. Its translation: CAWKTPGTGVKTQYF. Using reference TRBV30 and TRBJ2-5 for the parts outside the CDR3, the full variable domain is SQTIHQWPATLVQPVGSPLSLECTVEGTSNPNLYWYRQAAGRGLQLLFYSVGIGQISSEVPQNLSASRPQDRQFILSSKKLLLSDSGFYLCAWKTPGTGVKTQYFGPGTRLLVL.

About this clone itself: The germline gene is not matched at one end of the junction; a read error may be the cause. The chain links TRBV11-2 to TRBJ2-5; 8 bases match TRBD1. CDR3 size: 15 residues. Looked up from germline, CDR1 is SGHAT and CDR2 is FQNNGV. CDR3 sequence reads: CASSLNRGVQEAQYF. The DNA of the CDR3 is TGTGCCAGCAGCCTTAACAGGGGGGTACAAGAGGCCCAGTACTTC.

V is TRBV19 and J is TRBJ2-7; 9 bases align to TRBD2. There are 17 residues in the CDR3. Trimming at V came to 5 bases and at J to 6 bases, leaving 17 bases not matched to a gene. Per the germline V gene, CDR1 is LNHDA and CDR2 is SQIVND (reference sequence). The CDR3 is CASSRFSGAGGPREQYF. The CDR3 DNA follows: TGTGCCAGTAGTCGCTTTTCTGGCGCGGGAGGGCCTCGCGAGCAGTACTTC.

This chain joins TRBV18 and TRBJ1-3; 9 bases match TRBD1. Germline assignment: CDR1 KGHSH and CDR2 LQKENI. Trimming removed 1 base from V and 8 bases from J; junction bases left unmatched: 9. The CDR3 contains 16 residues. The CDR3 coding sequence is TGTGCCAGCTCACCACGTTTACAGGGGGCGCGGGACACCATATATTTT. This codes for CASSPRLQGARDTIYF.

This clone appeared once. The rearrangement links TRBV5-1 to TRBJ2-5; 11 bases match TRBD2. The CDR3 spans 17 residues. The junction had 6 bases not matched to a gene; V was cut back by 1 base and J by 1 base. Germline lookup yields CDR1 SGHRS and CDR2 YFSETQ. In DNA form, the CDR3 reads TGCGCCAGCAGCTTGTCCGGGACTAGCGGACCCCAAGAGACCCAGTACTTC. It codes for CASSLSGTSGPQETQYF.

The chain links TRBV5-8 to TRBJ1-5; the D gene is possibly TRBD1 (6 bases). The V gene's germline CDR1 is SGHTS and CDR2 YDEGEE. CDR3 size: 13 residues. Trimming took off 1 base at V and 6 bases at J, with 8 bases between the two ends. The DNA of the CDR3 is TGTGCCAGCAGCTTGACAGGGAGTCAGCCCCAGCATTTT. It specifies CASSLTGSQPQHF.

This clone was observed once. This sequence joins TRBV28 and TRBJ2-7, with 7 bases lining up with TRBD1. Germline V lookup: CDR1 MDHEN, CDR2 SYDVKM. Trimming at V came to 4 bases and at J to 1 base, leaving 4 bases not matched to a gene. The CDR3 spans 14 residues. CDR3 in DNA: TGTGCCAGCAGTTCTCCGGGACAGTCCTACGAGCAGTACTTC. Translated: CASSSPGQSYEQYF.

The chain joins TRBV6-6 to TRBJ1-1; D is unresolved. The V end lost 4 bases, the J end lost 5 bases, and 11 bases lay between the germline ends. Germline CDR1 and CDR2: MNHNY and SVGAGI (reference sequence). This CDR3 contains 13 residues. CDR3 DNA sequence: TGTGCCAGCAGTTTCGGGGTCTCGACTGAAGCTTTCTTT. It specifies CASSFGVSTEAFF.

The chain carries TRBV5-6 and TRBJ1-6; tentatively, D is TRBD1 (6 bases). CDR1 and CDR2 from the germline V gene are SGHDT and YYEEEE. V lost 3 bases to trimming and J lost 9 bases, with 13 bases between them. This CDR3 region has 14 residues. CDR3 amino acids: CASSSYSGVSPLHF. CDR3 bases: TGTGCCAGCAGCTCTTACTCAGGGGTTTCACCCCTCCACTTT.

CDR3 residues: CASRQLLGAGQPQHF. The CDR3 nucleotides read TGTGCCAGTAGACAACTGCTTGGGGCAGGTCAGCCCCAGCATTTT. The V gene is TRBV19, the J gene TRBJ1-5; TRBD1 might be the D (5 bases). The CDR3 extends over 15 amino acids. Germline V gene lookup returns CDR1 LNHDA and CDR2 SQIVND (reference sequence). Trimming took off 6 bases at V and 6 bases at J, with 18 bases between the two ends.

This clone was picked up one time. This sequence joins TRBV15 and TRBJ2-3; 9 nucleotides align to TRBD2. This CDR3 region has 13 residues. Trimming took 5 bases from V and 6 from J; bases not matched to a gene: 3. Germline V lookup: CDR1 LNHNV, CDR2 YYDKDF (reference sequence). This CDR3 is CATSFSGSDTQYF. As DNA, the CDR3 is TGTGCCACCAGCTTTAGCGGGAGTGATACGCAGTATTTT.

The chain recombines TRBV18 with TRBJ2-1; a possible D gene is TRBD2 (6 bases). Per germline, CDR1 KGHSH and CDR2 LQKENI. This CDR3 is 16 amino acids long. The V end lost 3 bases, the J end lost 1 base, and 13 bases lay between the germline ends. The CDR3 sequence: CASSPSGGSSYNEQFF. The CDR3 DNA reads TGTGCCAGCTCACCCAGTGGGGGGTCTTCCTACAATGAGCAGTTCTTC.

The chain combines TRBV27 with TRBJ2-1, with TRBD2 as a possible D gene (6 bases). V gave up 6 bases and J gave up 8 bases, with 14 bases separating them. The CDR3 is 13 residues long. CDR1 is MNHEY and CDR2 is SMNVEV in the germline V gene (reference sequence). In DNA form, the CDR3 reads TGTGCCAGCAGAAGGGGAGGAGGCTATGAGCAGTTCTTC. Translation gives CASRRGGGYEQFF.

CDR3 residues: CASSLSGITYEQYF. The DNA of the CDR3 is TGTGCCAGCAGCCTTAGCGGTATAACCTACGAGCAGTACTTC. The chain recombines TRBV7-8 with TRBJ2-7; maybe TRBD2 (6 bases). Trimming left V 5 bases short and J 2 bases short, with 13 bases between. The CDR3 sequence is 14 residues long. Germline V gene data show CDR1 as SGHVS and CDR2 as FQNEAQ.

The chain carries TRBV24-1 and TRBJ2-3; TRBD2 matches at 7 bases. The germline CDR1 and CDR2 sequences are KGHDR and SFDVKD. The CDR3 consists of 17 residues. The V and J ends lost 1 base and 5 bases, in that order; junction bases with no gene match: 11. The CDR3 spells CATSDFRAGVKGDTQYF. In nucleotides, the CDR3 is TGTGCCACCAGTGATTTTAGGGCGGGAGTAAAGGGAGATACGCAGTATTTT.

The rearrangement joins TRBV29-1 to TRBJ1-4; no definite D call. CDR1 is SQVTM, CDR2 ANQGSEA, per germline. Deletions cut 6 bases from V and 0 bases from J, with 8 bases between. This CDR3 comprises 13 residues. The CDR3 DNA follows: TGCAGCGTGGGGATCCCAACTAATGAAAAACTGTTTTTT. Encoded protein: CSVGIPTNEKLFF.